This T cell receptor (beta chain) originates from a study of T cells in localized non-small cell lung cancer. TCRdb keeps only in-frame clones here, not all; method: immunoSEQ multiplex PCR. The repertoire holds under 20,000 clones, with 80% to 90% as singletons. The CDR3 runs 14 residues. The trim removed 0 bases at V and 6 bases at J, leaving 5 bases unmatched. The germline V gene has CDR1 SGHDT and CDR2 YYEEEE. This material consisted of peripheral blood, taken before any cancer treatment. This chain joins TRBV5-6 and TRBJ2-5; 7 positions agree with TRBD1. The clonotype comes from a male donor older than 55 with stage I lung adenocarcinoma. For the CDR3, the DNA is TGTGCCAGCAGCTTGGGGGCAGGGGGAAAGACCCAGTACTTC. Amino acid sequence: CASSLGAGGKTQYF.